This entry describes one TCR beta chain. Its antigen remains unknown. The data stem from a study of cytomegalovirus exposure and HLA in healthy donors. Study in general: Among the 300 to 500 donors who were genotyped, approximately 84% fell in the genetic ancestry cluster that is associated with self-reported Caucasian donors.

Primers: 60 Vbeta forward and 13 Jbeta reverse. Generated by immunoSEQ multiplex PCR, the TCRdb table keeps only in-frame clones and is missing some. The sample lists about 64,000 clones, more than 60% seen once, with 14% in the top ten. Study-level results: Data from an earlier analysis indicated that most TCR beta V segments were productive either about 90% or about 30% of the time.

Trimming pared 6 bases from V and 5 bases from J, leaving 17 bases between. This CDR3 has 15 residues. Per the germline V gene, CDR1 is MNHEY and CDR2 is SMNVEV (reference sequence). The donors, nominally healthy at sampling, likely had unrecorded immune exposures. The V and J genes are TRBV27 and TRBJ1-3; unclear D gene. The sequence came from a male donor in good health and CMV-seropositive. The material sequenced was PBMCs. This CDR3 is CASSANVAGRNTIYF. The CDR3, as DNA: TGTGCCAGCAGCGCAAACGTGGCAGGAAGAAACACCATATATTTT.